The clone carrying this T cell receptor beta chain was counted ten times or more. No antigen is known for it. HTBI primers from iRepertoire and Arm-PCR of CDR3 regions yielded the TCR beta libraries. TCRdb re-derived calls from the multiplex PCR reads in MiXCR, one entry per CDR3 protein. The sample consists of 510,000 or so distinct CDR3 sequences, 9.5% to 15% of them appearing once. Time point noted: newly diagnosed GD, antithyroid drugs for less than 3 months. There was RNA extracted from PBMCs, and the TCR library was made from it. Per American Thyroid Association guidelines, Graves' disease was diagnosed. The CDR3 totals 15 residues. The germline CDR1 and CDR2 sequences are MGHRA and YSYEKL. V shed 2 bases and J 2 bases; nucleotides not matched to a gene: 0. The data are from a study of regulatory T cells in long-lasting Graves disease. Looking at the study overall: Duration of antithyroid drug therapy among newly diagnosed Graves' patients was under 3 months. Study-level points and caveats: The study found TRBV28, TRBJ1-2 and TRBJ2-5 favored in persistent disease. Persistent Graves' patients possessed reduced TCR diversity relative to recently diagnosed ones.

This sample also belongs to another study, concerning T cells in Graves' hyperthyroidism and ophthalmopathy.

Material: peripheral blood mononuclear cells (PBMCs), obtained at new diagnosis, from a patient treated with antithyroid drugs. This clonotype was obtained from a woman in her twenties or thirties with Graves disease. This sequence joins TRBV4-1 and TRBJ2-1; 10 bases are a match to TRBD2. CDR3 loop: CASSQLAGAYNEQFF. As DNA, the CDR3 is TGCGCCAGCAGCCAACTAGCGGGAGCCTACAATGAGCAGTTCTTC.